This T cell receptor beta chain was sequenced during a study of PD-1 blockade in classical Hodgkin lymphoma. On the study more broadly: Patients were administered nivolumab (3 mg/kg intravenously) every 2 weeks. Study-level findings and limits: Significant TCR diversity gains by C4D1 occurred in CD4+ but not CD8+ cells. Complete responders entered with baseline diversity on par with newly diagnosed patients, the results showed.

In every patient, relapse followed autologous stem cell transplantation, while exposure to brentuximab vedotin differed. The best responses consisted of complete response, partial response or progressive disease. With regard to this clone: Its antigen is currently unknown.

Looked up from germline, CDR1 is SGHDN and CDR2 is FVKESK. The ends were cut back, 2 bases at V and 1 base at J, with 9 bases in the middle. The CDR3 contains 14 residues. The protocol was immunoSEQ multiplex PCR, while the TCRdb copy is restricted to in-frame clones and leaves out a portion. The sample contains tens of thousands of clones, nearly 90% of which appear only once. The chain combines TRBV14 with TRBJ2-7; D perhaps matches TRBD1 (6 bases). The material was peripheral blood mononuclear cells (PBMCs), obtained before the second cycle of nivolumab. This clonotype originated in a human donor with classical Hodgkin lymphoma. This CDR3 is CASSQQGRSYEQYF. The DNA for the CDR3 is TGTGCCAGCAGCCAACAGGGGAGATCCTACGAGCAGTACTTC.